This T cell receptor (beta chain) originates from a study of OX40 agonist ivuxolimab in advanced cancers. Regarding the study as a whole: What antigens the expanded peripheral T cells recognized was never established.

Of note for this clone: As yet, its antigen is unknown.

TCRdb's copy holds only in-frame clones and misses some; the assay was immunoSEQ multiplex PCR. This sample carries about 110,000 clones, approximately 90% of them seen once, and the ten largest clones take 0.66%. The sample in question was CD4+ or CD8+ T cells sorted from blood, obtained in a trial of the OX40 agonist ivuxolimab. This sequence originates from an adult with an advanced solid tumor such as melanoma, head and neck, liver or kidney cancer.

The CDR3 DNA reads as TGCGCCAGCAGTGAGGGGCGGAAGAACACTGAAGCTTTCTTT. Protein sequence: CASSEGRKNTEAFF. The gene calls are TRBV10-2 and TRBJ1-1; D is unclear. Trimming took off 2 bases at V and 1 base at J, with 8 bases between the two ends. Germline assignment: CDR1 WSHSY and CDR2 SAAADI. The CDR3 consists of 14 residues.